The 19 T cell receptor beta chains below come from one sample, sequenced in a study of human T cells and chemical hapten exposure (dated by TCRdb to the early 2020s). Taken with the paper, the label for time point translates to: patch test 3, about 24 weeks after DPC sensitization. This specimen's treatment or condition label, interpreted: therapeutic diphenylcyclopropenone sensitization with weekly scalp DPC. Receptors were amplified or captured by RACE. Reads for this sample came from a NextSeq 500. TCRdb took the public reads, trimmed them with fastp at Q25, ran MiXCR for clone calling and kept in-frame beta chains. Merged by CDR3 protein, the rows form single entries marked with the most common genes and DNA. Recorded for this sample are under 200,000 distinct CDR3 sequences; 25% to 35% of them occurred a single time. The ten largest clones capture around 2.3% of the sample. The sample consisted of whole blood, taken in connection with sensitization to the hapten diphenylcyclopropenone (DPC). These receptor sequences come from a woman between 18 and 29 years old with alopecia areata. Some clones in this sample may be carry-over from other donors' samples.

This clonotype came up a few times. The chain's CDR3 is CASSGTPGNTIYF. The CDR3 DNA sequence: TGTGCCAGCAGCGGGACGCCTGGAAACACCATATATTTT. The chain combines TRBV7-2 with TRBJ1-3; TRBD1 is a possible D gene (5 bases). CDR3 length equals 13 residues. The V end lost 5 bases, the J end lost 2 bases, and 7 bases lay between the germline ends. Germline V lookup: CDR1 SGHTA, CDR2 FQGNSA.

This clonotype was counted only a few times. This chain connects TRBV3-1 to TRBJ2-3; either TRBD1 or TRBD2 may fit D (6 bases each). The V gene's germline CDR1 is LGHDT and CDR2 YNNKEL (reference sequence). V shed 4 bases and J shed 9 bases, with 20 bases lying between them. The CDR3 totals 15 residues. This chain's CDR3 is CASSPYSGAPPTQYF. The CDR3 DNA reads as TGTGCCAGCAGCCCTTACTCGGGGGCCCCCCCAACGCAGTATTTT.

V gene TRBV7-2 combines with J gene TRBJ2-3; D is ambiguous. Germline V lookup: CDR1 SGHTA, CDR2 FQGNSA. V lost 4 bases, J lost 9 bases, and 11 bases lay in between. This CDR3 has 12 residues. CDR3 DNA: TGTGCCAGCAGCTCCGGACCCAACACGCAGTATTTT. Amino acid sequence: CASSSGPNTQYF.

This chain joins TRBV10-3 and TRBJ1-2; no firm D call. This CDR3 is built from 12 residues. CDR1 is ENHRY and CDR2 is SYGVKD in the germline V gene. V lost 3 bases and J lost 7, with 9 bases in between. CDR3 sequence: CAISDSGPGYTF. CDR3 coding DNA: TGTGCCATCAGTGATTCGGGTCCTGGCTACACCTTC.

This clonotype turned up a few times. The CDR3 protein is CSGNSSYNSPLHF. The DNA of the CDR3 is TGCAGCGGGAACAGCTCCTATAATTCACCCCTCCACTTT. The J gene is TRBJ1-6, the V gene TRBV29-1, with unresolved D. Trimming stripped 7 bases from V and 0 bases from J, with 7 bases between. Germline CDR1 is SQVTM and CDR2 is ANQGSEA. The CDR3 totals 13 residues. Full variable domain (missing parts from reference TRBV29-1 and TRBJ1-6): SAVISQKPSRDICQRGTSLTIQCQVDSQVTMMFWYRQQPGQSLTLIATANQGSEATYESGFVIDKFPISRPNLTFSTLTVSNMSPEDSSIYLCSGNSSYNSPLHFGNGTRLTVT.

This clonotype was detected once. The V and J genes are TRBV7-9 and TRBJ2-1; D remains ambiguous. This CDR3 is 15 amino acids long. Germline V gives CDR1 SEHNR, CDR2 FQNEAQ (reference sequence). Trimming removed 5 bases from V and 1 base from J, with 12 bases in between. CDR3: CASSPPMRSYNEQFF. The CDR3 region has the DNA TGTGCCAGCAGCCCTCCCATGCGGTCCTACAATGAGCAGTTCTTC. Based on the CDR3 plus reference TRBV7-9 and TRBJ2-1, the full variable domain is DTGVSQNPRHKITKRGQNVTFRCDPISEHNRLYWYRQTLGQGPEFLTYFQNEAQLEKSRLLSDRFSAERPKGSFSTLEIQRTEQGDSAMYLCASSPPMRSYNEQFFGPGTRLTVL.

At least ten counts were recorded for this clonotype. The chain has TRBV11-2 and TRBJ2-2, with 10 bases that match TRBD2. The CDR3 consists of 15 residues. V was pared by 5 bases and J by 4 bases, with 4 bases of the junction left unmatched. In germline, CDR1 is SGHAT, CDR2 FQNNGV. The CDR3 reads CASSPLAGITGELFF. DNA of the CDR3: TGTGCCAGCAGCCCACTAGCGGGGATCACCGGGGAGCTGTTTTTT. Full variable domain (missing parts from reference TRBV11-2 and TRBJ2-2): EAGVAQSPRYKIIEKRQSVAFWCNPISGHATLYWYQQILGQGPKLLIQFQNNGVVDDSQLPKDRFSAERLKGVDSTLKIQPAKLEDSAVYLCASSPLAGITGELFFGEGSRLTVL.

This sequence joins TRBV25-1 and TRBJ2-7; 7 bases are shared with TRBD1. The CDR3 has 16 amino acids. The junction had 14 bases not matched to a gene; V was cut back by 3 bases and J by 6 bases. Germline V gives CDR1 MGHDK, CDR2 SYGVNS. The CDR3 here is CASSDPGTAAGFEQYF. The CDR3 DNA sequence: TGTGCCAGCAGTGATCCCGGGACAGCGGCGGGCTTCGAGCAGTACTTC.

This chain uses TRBV13 with TRBJ2-3; D not certain. The germline V and J ends were trimmed by 4 bases and 3 bases, with 17 bases remaining between them. CDR1 PRHDT and CDR2 FYEKMQ come from the germline V gene (reference sequence). This CDR3 has 16 residues. The CDR3 DNA follows: TGTGCCAGCAGCTCCCCCAACCCCTCTCCAACAGATACGCAGTATTTT. It codes for CASSSPNPSPTDTQYF. Variable domain in full (rest from reference TRBV13 and TRBJ2-3): AAGVIQSPRHLIKEKRETATLKCYPIPRHDTVYWYQQGPGQDPQFLISFYEKMQSDKGSIPDRFSAQQFSDYHSELNMSSLELGDSALYFCASSSPNPSPTDTQYFGPGTRLTVL.

This clonotype was recorded a few times. The chain has TRBV6-2 or TRBV6-3 and TRBJ1-1; unclear D gene. The CDR3 spans 12 residues. V lost 6 bases, J lost 10 bases, and 15 bases lay in between. The germline CDR1 and CDR2 sequences are MNHEY and SVGEGT. CDR3 nucleotides: TGTGCCAGCAGCCACGGGCTCGAGGTAGCTTTCTTT. It codes for CASSHGLEVAFF.

The V gene is TRBV9, the J gene TRBJ1-6; unclear D gene. Germline V lookup: CDR1 SGDLS, CDR2 YYNGEE. The CDR3 has 13 residues. V lost 0 bases and J lost 11, with 9 bases in between. CDR3 loop: CASSVATRPPLHF. The CDR3 nucleotides read TGTGCCAGCAGCGTAGCTACCCGGCCACCCCTCCACTTT.

Ten or more counts support this clonotype. V gene TRBV20-1 combines with J gene TRBJ2-2; 8 nucleotides line up with TRBD1. This CDR3 comprises 16 residues. Germline values: CDR1 DFQATT, CDR2 SNEGSKA (reference sequence). The V segment lost 1 base and the J segment 5 bases; nucleotides outside the gene matches: 9. This CDR3 reads CSARATPGQETGELFF. CDR3 coding DNA: TGCAGTGCTAGAGCTACCCCGGGACAGGAGACCGGGGAGCTGTTTTTT.

This clonotype was found a few times. J is TRBJ1-4 and V is TRBV2; weak D call: TRBD1 (6 bases). V gave up 4 bases and J gave up 6 bases, with 12 bases separating them. CDR3 length equals 14 residues. Germline loops: CDR1 SNHLY, CDR2 FYNNEI. The CDR3 sequence: CASSGGTWDEKLFF. The CDR3 nucleotides are TGTGCCAGCAGTGGAGGGACATGGGATGAAAAACTGTTTTTT. The full variable domain, completed using reference TRBV2 and TRBJ1-4, is EPEVTQTPSHQVTQMGQEVILRCVPISNHLYFYWYRQILGQKVEFLVSFYNNEISEKSEIFDDQFSVERPDGSNFTLKIRSTKLEDSAMYFCASSGGTWDEKLFFGSGTQLSVL.

This clonotype came up a few times. The chain has TRBV29-1 and TRBJ2-5, with D unclear. CDR3 length: 13 amino acids. CDR1 is SQVTM and CDR2 is ANQGSEA in the germline V gene. Trimming shortened V by 3 bases and J by 4 bases, and 12 bases separated the two germline ends. The CDR3, as DNA: TGCAGCGTTGACCGGTCTAGAACAGAGACCCAGTACTTC. It codes for CSVDRSRTETQYF.

This chain uses TRBV7-6 with TRBJ2-1; D perhaps matches TRBD1 (6 bases). V lost 0 bases and J lost 1, with 7 bases in between. The CDR3 covers 15 residues. The germline CDR1 and CDR2 sequences are SGHVS and FNYEAQ. The CDR3 region has the DNA TGTGCCAGCAGCTTAGCAACAGGGTCCTACAATGAGCAGTTCTTC. Its protein is CASSLATGSYNEQFF.

The sample holds many counts of this clonotype. This chain joins TRBV7-2 and TRBJ2-3; no firm D call. Trimming took 1 base from V and 1 from J, leaving 6 bases between them. This CDR3 has 14 amino acids. Germline V lookup: CDR1 SGHTA, CDR2 FQGNSA. As DNA, the CDR3 is TGTGCCAGCAGCTTAGATGGGGGCACAGATACGCAGTATTTT. Encoded protein: CASSLDGGTDTQYF. Full variable domain (rest looked up from reference TRBV7-2 and TRBJ2-3): GAGVSQSPSNKVTEKGKDVELRCDPISGHTALYWYRQSLGQGLEFLIYFQGNSAPDKSGLPSDRFSAERTGGSVSTLTIQRTQQEDSAVYLCASSLDGGTDTQYFGPGTRLTVL.

This clonotype was observed a few times. This chain links TRBV19 with TRBJ1-4; D might be TRBD1 (6 bases). The CDR3 is made up of 14 amino acids. The V gene's germline CDR1 is LNHDA and CDR2 SQIVND (reference sequence). Trimming left V 3 bases short and J 4 bases short, with 9 bases between. CDR3 sequence (DNA): TGTGCCAGTAGTATTCAGGACAGTAATGAAAAACTGTTTTTT. Translation gives CASSIQDSNEKLFF.

The chain recombines TRBV9 with TRBJ2-1; D may be TRBD1 or TRBD2 (5 bases each). The CDR3 is made up of 14 amino acids. Germline CDR1 reads SGDLS; CDR2 reads YYNGEE. Trimming took off 2 bases at V and 4 bases at J, with 10 bases between the two ends. The CDR3 sequence: CASSVGTLYNEQFF. CDR3 DNA sequence: TGTGCCAGCAGCGTCGGGACCTTATACAATGAGCAGTTCTTC.

The chain joins TRBV27 to TRBJ2-3, with 8 bases aligning to TRBD1. Germline V gene sequence: CDR1 MNHEY, CDR2 SMNVEV (reference sequence). This CDR3 spans 16 amino acids. J lost 4 bases, V lost 0 bases, and 6 bases had no gene match. The CDR3 sequence: CASSLSTGEVADTQYF. CDR3 DNA sequence: TGTGCCAGCAGTTTATCGACAGGGGAGGTAGCAGATACGCAGTATTTT.